This T cell receptor beta chain was sequenced during a study of identical twins. The V gene end was trimmed by 6 bases and the J gene end by 4 bases; junction bases not matched to a gene: 7. This CDR3 region has 14 residues. Remarks on this clonotype: What it recognizes is unknown.

TCRdb re-derived calls from the 5' RACE reads in MiXCR, one entry per CDR3 protein. The data contain roughly 490,000 distinct CDR3 sequences, about 13% of them singletons. Overall study results and limits: Findings came from cross-sectional statistics, without long-term follow-up of donors.

The sample was also linked to a second study, of yellow fever vaccine responses in identical twins.

Sequencing was performed on CD4+ T cells sorted from blood. This TCR was recovered from a young woman in good health. This chain links TRBV12-3 or TRBV12-4 with TRBJ1-2; 8 bases are a match to TRBD1. The CDR3 sequence is CASSPKDRGYGYTF. In DNA form, the CDR3 reads TGTGCCAGCAGCCCAAAAGACAGGGGCTATGGCTACACCTTC.